These 29 T cell receptor beta chains were all obtained from the same sample, sequenced in a study of blood T cell repertoires in COVID-19. Here immunoSEQ multiplex PCR was the method, and the copy in TCRdb shows in-frame clones only, minus some. The table shows about 110,000 clones, with around 80% occurring only once. The sequenced sample was peripheral blood. Receptor source: a human donor in a cohort sampled during active or convalescent COVID-19.

The chain joins TRBV18 to TRBJ1-5; 7 nucleotides match TRBD1. V dropped 2 bases and J dropped 4; count of bases not matched to a gene: 5. CDR1 is KGHSH, CDR2 LQKENI, per germline. The CDR3 has 15 amino acids. As DNA, the CDR3 is TGTGCCAGCTCACCATCAGGGGGAAGGAATCAGCCCCAGCATTTT. Translated: CASSPSGGRNQPQHF.

V is TRBV14 and J is TRBJ2-7, with a tentative D call TRBD1 (5 bases). Germline assignment: CDR1 SGHDN and CDR2 FVKESK. Trimming shortened V by 1 base and J by 2 bases, and 15 bases separated the two germline ends. There are 16 residues in the CDR3. This CDR3 reads CASSQGYQGLPYEQYF. CDR3 bases: TGTGCCAGCAGCCAAGGATATCAGGGCCTTCCCTACGAGCAGTACTTC.

This clone appeared a few times. This chain links TRBV29-1 with TRBJ2-1; D is perhaps TRBD1 (6 bases). Deletions cut 6 bases from V and 0 bases from J, with 12 bases between. This CDR3 is 14 amino acids long. CDR1 is SQVTM and CDR2 is ANQGSEA in the germline V gene. CDR3: CSVGVGGSYNEQFF. Here the CDR3 DNA reads TGCAGCGTCGGAGTAGGGGGCTCCTACAATGAGCAGTTCTTC.

This clone was counted at least ten times. V usage is TRBV19 and J usage is TRBJ1-2, with D unresolved. V lost 7 bases, J lost 5 bases, and 14 bases lay in between. The germline V gene encodes CDR1 LNHDA and CDR2 SQIVND (reference sequence). The CDR3 spans 13 residues. The CDR3 here is CASTPSGFYGYTF. Written as DNA, the CDR3 is TGTGCCAGTACCCCCTCGGGGTTTTATGGCTACACCTTC.

CDR3: CASSSSMPGRTEAFF. In DNA, the CDR3 is TGTGCCAGCAGCTCCTCCATGCCAGGGCGCACTGAAGCTTTCTTT. The chain links TRBV7-8 to TRBJ1-1, with a tentative D call TRBD1 (5 bases). The germline gives CDR1 SGHVS, CDR2 FQNEAQ. The CDR3 length is 15 residues. V lost 4 bases and J 4 bases, leaving 16 bases between the germline ends.

This rearrangement joins TRBV28 to TRBJ2-5; the D gene is possibly TRBD1 (5 bases). Trimming left V 8 bases short and J 1 base short, with 11 bases between. The germline CDR1 and CDR2 sequences are MDHEN and SYDVKM. This CDR3 region has 13 residues. For the CDR3, the DNA is TGTGCCAGCGGTAACAGGTTCCAAGAGACCCAGTACTTC. Encoded protein: CASGNRFQETQYF.

This clone appeared a few times. V and J are TRBV28 and TRBJ1-6, with D unclear. The CDR3 contains 16 residues. CDR1 MDHEN and CDR2 SYDVKM come from the germline V gene. Trimming removed 3 bases from V and 0 bases from J, with 9 bases in between. The CDR3 sequence: CASSFTLSSYNSPLHF. CDR3 nucleotides: TGTGCCAGCAGTTTCACCTTGAGCTCCTATAATTCACCCCTCCACTTT.

The chain joins TRBV6-5 to TRBJ1-4; no clear D gene. The V gene lost 7 bases and the J gene lost 8 bases, with 14 bases spanning the gap. Germline loops: CDR1 MNHEY, CDR2 SVGAGI. The CDR3 runs 13 residues. CDR3 sequence (DNA): TGTGCCAGCAACGAGGCTTTTCGGGAAAAACTGTTTTTT. Its protein is CASNEAFREKLFF.

The sample holds one count of this clone. V usage is TRBV4-3 and J usage is TRBJ2-1; TRBD2 matches 13 bases. V lost 0 bases to trimming and J lost 7 bases; unmatched junction nucleotides: 9. Looked up from germline, CDR1 is LGHNA and CDR2 is YSLEER. The CDR3 consists of 18 residues. CDR3 nucleotide sequence: TGCGCCAGCAGCCAAGACGACCGGGGGACTAGCGGGACAAATGAGCAGTTCTTC. This codes for CASSQDDRGTSGTNEQFF.

J is TRBJ2-3 and V is TRBV5-1; tentatively, D is TRBD2 (5 bases). Germline V lookup: CDR1 SGHRS, CDR2 YFSETQ. The CDR3 totals 14 residues. V was shortened by 7 bases and J by 2 bases, with 14 bases between the two germline ends. The DNA of the CDR3 is TGCGCCAGCTCGTCGGGGTACCTCACAGATACGCAGTATTTT. Translated: CASSSGYLTDTQYF.

This clone came up once. V is TRBV20-1 and J is TRBJ1-1; 7 bases line up with TRBD1. The CDR3 spans 16 residues. J gave up 0 bases and V 3 bases, and 10 bases lay outside the gene matches. Germline V gene lookup returns CDR1 DFQATT and CDR2 SNEGSKA (reference sequence). The CDR3 protein is CSASNPGTVMNTEAFF. CDR3 nucleotide sequence: TGCAGTGCTAGTAATCCGGGGACAGTGATGAACACTGAAGCTTTCTTT.

This chain links TRBV5-1 with TRBJ2-7; the match to TRBD2 covers 7 bases. Germline-derived CDR1 and CDR2 are SGHRS and YFSETQ. The trim removed 5 bases at V and 8 bases at J, leaving 10 bases unmatched. This CDR3 has 13 residues. CDR3 sequence reads: CASSYPGTNKQYF. In nucleotides, the CDR3 is TGCGCCAGCAGTTATCCCGGGACTAACAAGCAGTACTTC.

V usage is TRBV7-2 and J usage is TRBJ1-5, with 10 bases fitting TRBD1. V shed 4 bases, J shed 2 bases, and the junction held 2 bases outside the gene matches. The CDR3 loop spans 15 amino acids. Germline assignment: CDR1 SGHTA and CDR2 FQGNSA. The CDR3 loop is CASSSDRGGNQPQHF. The CDR3 nucleotides are TGTGCCAGCAGCTCGGACAGGGGGGGCAATCAGCCCCAGCATTTT.

The chain is built from TRBV6-5 and TRBJ1-1; D perhaps matches TRBD1 (5 bases). The CDR3 extends over 13 amino acids. The ends were cut back, 10 bases at V and 3 bases at J, with 15 bases in the middle. The germline CDR1 and CDR2 sequences are MNHEY and SVGAGI. The CDR3 here is CATSSGGYTEAFF. In nucleotides, the CDR3 is TGTGCCACCTCTTCCGGGGGGTACACTGAAGCTTTCTTT.

The rearrangement joins TRBV29-1 to TRBJ2-7; 7 positions agree with TRBD1. V lost 4 bases, J lost 3 bases, and 6 bases stayed unmatched. This CDR3 has 13 residues. CDR1 SQVTM and CDR2 ANQGSEA come from the germline V gene. The CDR3 loop reads CSVGQGLVYEQYF. The CDR3 DNA is TGCAGCGTTGGACAGGGATTAGTCTACGAGCAGTACTTC.

As DNA, the CDR3 is TGTGCCAGCAGCTCTCGGGACACTCACCAGCCCCAGCATTTT. Protein sequence: CASSSRDTHQPQHF. The rearrangement uses TRBV5-5 and TRBJ1-5, with D maybe TRBD1 (6 bases). Germline CDR1 is SGHKS and CDR2 is YYEKEE (reference sequence). V lost 3 bases and J 7 bases, leaving 14 bases between the germline ends. CDR3 length: 14 residues.

This clone was observed a single time. The chain carries TRBV19 and TRBJ1-2, with TRBD1 matching 7 bases. The length of the CDR3 is 14 residues. V lost 7 bases to trimming and J lost 2 bases; unmatched junction nucleotides: 7. CDR1 LNHDA and CDR2 SQIVND come from the germline V gene (reference sequence). The CDR3 sequence is CASTRDRLNYGYTF. The CDR3 coding sequence is TGTGCCAGTACCAGGGACAGACTAAACTATGGCTACACCTTC.

The chain is built from TRBV14 and TRBJ1-1; maybe TRBD1 (5 bases). This CDR3 contains 14 residues. Trimming left V 1 base short and J 1 base short, with 7 bases between. The V gene's germline CDR1 is SGHDN and CDR2 FVKESK. CDR3 sequence reads: CASSQGRGNTEAFF. CDR3 in DNA: TGTGCCAGCAGCCAAGGGAGGGGGAACACTGAAGCTTTCTTT.

This chain connects TRBV12-1 to TRBJ2-2; the table gives TRBD2 as D, unverified against the DNA. TRBV12-1 is a pseudogene. This CDR3 spans 16 amino acids. DNA for the CDR3: TGTGCCAGCAGCTTGCGACTAGCGGGAGGCATCGGGGAGCTGTTTTTT. It translates to CASSLRLAGGIGELFF.

The V and J genes are TRBV19 and TRBJ2-2; TRBD2 matches at 11 bases. The J segment lost 6 bases and the V segment lost 7 bases, leaving 4 bases of the junction unmatched. The CDR3 runs 14 residues. Germline CDR1 and CDR2: LNHDA and SQIVND (reference sequence). The CDR3 spells CASTSGRLSGELFF. The CDR3 DNA reads TGTGCCAGTACTAGCGGGAGGTTGTCCGGGGAGCTGTTTTTT.

The J gene is TRBJ2-7, the V gene TRBV18, with TRBD2 identical over 7 bases. Germline V gene sequence: CDR1 KGHSH, CDR2 LQKENI. J gave up 4 bases and V 3 bases, and 6 bases lay outside the gene matches. The CDR3 is made up of 14 amino acids. CDR3 sequence: CASSPRGNVYEQYF. In DNA, the CDR3 is TGTGCCAGCTCACCGCGGGGGAACGTATACGAGCAGTACTTC. Full variable domain (remainder filled in from reference TRBV18 and TRBJ2-7): NAGVMQNPRHLVRRRGQEARLRCSPMKGHSHVYWYRQLPEEGLKFMVYLQKENIIDESGMPKERFSAEFPKEGPSILRIQQVVRGDSAAYFCASSPRGNVYEQYFGPGTRLTVT.

The J gene is TRBJ2-7, the V gene TRBV5-5, with 7 bases fitting TRBD2. Germline V gene data show CDR1 as SGHKS and CDR2 as YYEKEE (reference sequence). CDR3 length: 14 amino acids. V shed 0 bases, J shed 5 bases, and the junction held 5 bases outside the gene matches. The CDR3 protein is CASSLVAGVDEQYF. CDR3 DNA sequence: TGTGCCAGCAGCTTGGTCGCGGGGGTCGACGAGCAGTACTTC.

This clone was counted once. The chain is built from TRBV13 and TRBJ2-7; 10 positions agree with TRBD1. The V gene's germline CDR1 is PRHDT and CDR2 FYEKMQ (reference sequence). J lost 5 bases, V lost 3 bases, and 4 bases had no gene match. This CDR3 contains 14 residues. In nucleotides, the CDR3 is TGTGCCAGCAGCTTCCGGGACAGGGGCCACGAGCAGTACTTC. Translating it yields CASSFRDRGHEQYF. Full variable domain (remainder filled in from reference TRBV13 and TRBJ2-7): AAGVIQSPRHLIKEKRETATLKCYPIPRHDTVYWYQQGPGQDPQFLISFYEKMQSDKGSIPDRFSAQQFSDYHSELNMSSLELGDSALYFCASSFRDRGHEQYFGPGTRLTVT.

V is TRBV6-5 and J is TRBJ2-7; D possibly corresponds to TRBD2 (7 bases). The CDR3 contains 14 residues. V was trimmed by 7 bases and J by 6 bases, leaving 19 bases between them. Germline lookup yields CDR1 MNHEY and CDR2 SVGAGI. CDR3 sequence (DNA): TGTGCCAGCATCGAGGGGGGGAGAAAGACCGAGCAGTACTTC. Translation gives CASIEGGRKTEQYF.

This chain joins TRBV27 and TRBJ2-1, with D perhaps TRBD2 (5 bases). The V gene's germline CDR1 is MNHEY and CDR2 SMNVEV (reference sequence). The CDR3 is 13 amino acids. Deletions cut 4 bases from V and 8 bases from J, with 12 bases between. CDR3 in DNA: TGTGCCAGCAGTTGGGGAGAGGGCTATGAGCAGTTCTTC. Translation: CASSWGEGYEQFF.

This clone was counted a few times. The chain uses TRBV19 and TRBJ2-7; TRBD2 might be the D (5 bases). The CDR3 has 16 residues. The V gene lost 3 bases and the J gene lost 0 bases, with 15 bases spanning the gap. CDR1 and CDR2 (germline): LNHDA, SQIVND (reference sequence). The CDR3 coding sequence is TGTGCCAGTAGTATTTCCCCCGGGATATACTCCTACGAGCAGTACTTC. Its protein product is CASSISPGIYSYEQYF.

V usage is TRBV5-1 and J usage is TRBJ2-1, with unresolved D. Trimming cost V 4 bases and J 9 bases, with 11 bases left between them. CDR1 SGHRS and CDR2 YFSETQ come from the germline V gene. The CDR3 consists of 12 residues. This CDR3 reads CASSPYSAEQFF. The CDR3 nucleotides read TGCGCCAGCAGCCCCTACTCCGCTGAGCAGTTCTTC.

The chain combines TRBV6-2 or TRBV6-3 with TRBJ1-5; D ambiguous. Trimming removed 5 bases from V and 0 bases from J, with 14 bases in between. The CDR3 runs to 16 residues. Germline loops: CDR1 MNHEY, CDR2 SVGEGT. CDR3 in DNA: TGTGCCAGCAGTCCGAGGGAATATTATAGCAATCAGCCCCAGCATTTT. It translates to CASSPREYYSNQPQHF.

CDR3 DNA: TGTGCCAGCAGTGTAAACCGGGACAGGTATGGCTACACCTTC. This gives the protein CASSVNRDRYGYTF. The chain has TRBV6-4 and TRBJ1-2, with 8 bases fitting TRBD1. The V gene's germline CDR1 is MRHNA and CDR2 SNTAGT. V lost 4 bases to trimming and J lost 5 bases; unmatched junction nucleotides: 6. The CDR3 loop spans 14 amino acids.